This TCR beta chain was recorded in a study of T-cell reconstitution after alpha-beta-depleted transplantation in children (dated by TCRdb to the mid-2010s). Notes on the research overall: The study quantitatively tracked T-cell immune reconstitution after TCRalphabeta/CD19-depleted allogeneic hematopoietic cell transplantation in children using TCR repertoire profiling. General study outcomes and caveats: Hyperexpanded clone frequencies declined over subsequent months; after one year, T-cell counts and TCRbeta diversity were mostly attributed to newly produced T cells. In some patients, high TCRbeta diversity at day 60 was attributed to recipient T cells and intrathymic progenitors that had survived conditioning. The apparently early recovery of alphabetaT-cell counts about two months after transplant reportedly depended on only several hundred rapidly expanded clones that came from non-depleted graft cells.

In this sample, this clonotype turned up a few times. No cognate antigen has been identified for it. No per-base quality is available; no much larger clone lies one base away. Receptors were amplified or captured by PCR. TCRdb lists the instrument as Illumina HiSeq 2500. To normalize quantification of the TCRbeta repertoire, the TCR libraries were built with molecular barcoding that relied on unique molecular identifiers. TCRdb cleaned the public reads at Q25 with fastp, built clones with MiXCR and kept in-frame beta chains. Rows with one shared CDR3 protein collapse into an entry with the most common genes and DNA. The sample has around 450,000 distinct CDR3 sequences on record, over 9.5% of them singletons. The biggest ten clones account for roughly 2.1% of the sample. The meaning of the sample's treatment or condition label: allogeneic hematopoietic cell transplantation with graft depleted of TCRalphabeta T cells and CD19 B cells. TCRalphabeta/CD19-depleted allogeneic hematopoietic cell grafts were given to the transplant recipients, all of whom were children.

The CDR3 runs 13 residues from the cysteine to the phenylalanine. Only the CDR3 DNA stays, 39 bases, in frame from base 1. Looking up the germline V gene (reference sequence) yields CDR1 DFQATT and CDR2 SNEGSKA. V is shortened by 5 bases, J by 6 bases, and the region joining them spans 17 bases. This receptor was obtained from a child between 2 and 9 years old with inherited bone marrow failure, due to receive a stem cell transplant. Specimen: PBMCs, collected before TCRalphabeta/CD19-depleted stem cell transplant. Recombination linked TRBV20-1 to TRBJ2-7, with the D gene not confidently named. Here the CDR3 is given as CSARDLGLVEQYF. The nucleotides are TGCAGTGCTCGTGATCTGGGCTTGGTCGAGCAGTACTTC.